The sequence of this T cell receptor beta chain was determined in a study of cytomegalovirus exposure and HLA in healthy donors. Study information: HLA-typed donors were the source of around 80 million unique TCRs, which an early data release held.

On this clone itself: Its antigen is not known.

60 Vbeta and 13 Jbeta primers were used in PCR. The protocol was immunoSEQ multiplex PCR, while the TCRdb copy is restricted to in-frame clones and leaves out a portion. The sample lists fewer than 200,000 clones, around 90% occurring once. Study observations and caveats: Cytomegalovirus status was reportedly diagnosed by the classifier with high sensitivity and specificity. A prior analysis recorded that most TCR beta V segments were productive about 87% or about 30% of the time. The study recorded 160 or so TCR beta chains that were cytomegalovirus-associated.

In germline, CDR1 is SGHRS, CDR2 YFSETQ. The V end was cut by 0 bases, the J end by 5 bases, with 17 bases between. This CDR3 contains 16 residues. This sequence was found in a boy aged 2-15 years in good health and CMV-seronegative. This chain uses TRBV5-1 with TRBJ1-1, with a tentative D call TRBD1 (6 bases). The sequenced sample consisted of PBMCs. The CDR3 DNA sequence: TGCGCCAGCAGCTTGGCCCCTCCAGGGGTGGGAACTGAAGCTTTCTTT. It is translated as CASSLAPPGVGTEAFF.